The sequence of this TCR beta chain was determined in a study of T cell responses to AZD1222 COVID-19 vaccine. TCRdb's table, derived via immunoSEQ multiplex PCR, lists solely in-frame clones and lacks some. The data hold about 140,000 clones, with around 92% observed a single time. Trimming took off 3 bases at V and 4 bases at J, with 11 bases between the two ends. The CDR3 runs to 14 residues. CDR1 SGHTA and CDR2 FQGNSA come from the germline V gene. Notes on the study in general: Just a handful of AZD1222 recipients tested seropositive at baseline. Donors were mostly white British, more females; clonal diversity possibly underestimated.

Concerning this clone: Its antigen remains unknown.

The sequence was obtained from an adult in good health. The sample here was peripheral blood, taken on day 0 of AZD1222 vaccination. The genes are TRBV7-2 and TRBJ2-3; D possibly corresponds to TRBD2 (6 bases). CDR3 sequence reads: CASSFSGTPDTQYF. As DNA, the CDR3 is TGTGCCAGCAGCTTCTCCGGGACTCCAGATACGCAGTATTTT.